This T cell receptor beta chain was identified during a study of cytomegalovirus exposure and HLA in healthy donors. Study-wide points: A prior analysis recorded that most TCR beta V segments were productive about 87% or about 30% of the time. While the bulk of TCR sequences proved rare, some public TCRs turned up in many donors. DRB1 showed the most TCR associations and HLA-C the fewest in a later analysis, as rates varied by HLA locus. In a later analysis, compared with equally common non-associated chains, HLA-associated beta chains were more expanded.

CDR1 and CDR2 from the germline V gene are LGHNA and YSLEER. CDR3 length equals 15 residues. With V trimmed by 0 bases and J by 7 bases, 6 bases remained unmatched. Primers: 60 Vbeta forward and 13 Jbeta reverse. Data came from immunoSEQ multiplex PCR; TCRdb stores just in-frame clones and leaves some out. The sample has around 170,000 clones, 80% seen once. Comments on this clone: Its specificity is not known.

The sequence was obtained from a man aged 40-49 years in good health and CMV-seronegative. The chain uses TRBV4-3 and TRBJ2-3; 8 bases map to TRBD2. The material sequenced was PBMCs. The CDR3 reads CASSQDRASGHTQYF. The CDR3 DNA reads TGCGCCAGCAGCCAAGATAGGGCTAGCGGGCATACGCAGTATTTT.